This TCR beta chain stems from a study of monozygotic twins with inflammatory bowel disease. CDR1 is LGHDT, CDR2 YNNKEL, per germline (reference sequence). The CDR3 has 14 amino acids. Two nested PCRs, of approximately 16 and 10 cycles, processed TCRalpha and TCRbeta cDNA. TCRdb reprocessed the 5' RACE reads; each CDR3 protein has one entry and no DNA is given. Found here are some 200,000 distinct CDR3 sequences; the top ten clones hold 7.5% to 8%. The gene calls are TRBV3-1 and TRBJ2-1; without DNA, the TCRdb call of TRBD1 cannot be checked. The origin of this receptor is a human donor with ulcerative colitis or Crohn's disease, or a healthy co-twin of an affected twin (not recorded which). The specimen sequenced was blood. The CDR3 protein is CASSQGQLNNEQFF.